The T cell receptor (beta chain) described here comes from a study of monozygotic twins with inflammatory bowel disease. The study's findings and limits: Comparison of concordant versus discordant twins revealed no difference in repertoire similarity, possibly due to limited power.

No sorting of T cells preceded isolation of total RNA from whole blood. The CDR3 runs 12 residues. CDR1 is SGHRS, CDR2 YFSETQ, per germline. TCRalpha and TCRbeta cDNA went through two nested PCRs of around 15 and 10 cycles. Following a re-call of the 5' RACE reads, TCRdb has one entry per CDR3 protein and lacks DNA. The table lists roughly 200,000 distinct CDR3 sequences. To note about this clonotype: Its target is unknown.

This receptor was obtained from a human donor with ulcerative colitis or Crohn's disease, or a healthy co-twin of an affected twin (not recorded which). The material sequenced was blood. The chain links TRBV5-1 to TRBJ1-1. The CDR3 sequence is CASSLETTEAFF.